This T cell receptor (beta chain) was sequenced during a study of cytomegalovirus exposure and HLA in healthy donors. Whole-study results and caveats: A few chains tied to CMV proved CMV antigen-specific in vitro. Reports showed the classifier diagnosing cytomegalovirus status with high specificity and sensitivity. The study labeled 164 TCR beta chains cytomegalovirus-associated. The tendency of first-cohort TCR clusters to co-occur in the 120 or so validation repertoires emerged from a later analysis.

Assay: immunoSEQ multiplex PCR; the TCRdb copy retains only in-frame clones and omits some. This table has 200,000 to 250,000 clones, around 78% appearing once. Germline V CDR1 and CDR2: LNHDA, SQIVND (reference sequence). CDR3 length: 15 amino acids. V trimming: 7 bases; J trimming: 3 bases; junction bases outside the gene matches: 9. Concerning this clone itself: Its matching antigen is unknown.

Sequencing used PBMCs. The TCR comes from a woman aged 18-29 years in good health and CMV-seronegative. The chain has TRBV19 and TRBJ1-5, with 7 nucleotides matching TRBD1. The DNA of the CDR3 is TGTGCCAGTACCCAGGACAGGAACTACAATCAGCCCCAGCATTTT. Its translation is CASTQDRNYNQPQHF.